Below are 17 T cell receptor beta chains sequenced from a single sample in a study of T cell clonality in common variable immunodeficiency. Repertoires were generated with immunoSEQ multiplex PCR, while TCRdb's copy carries only in-frame clones and drops some. Listed here are approximately 30,000 clones without any singletons, the top ten holding around 4%. No antigen is known for these receptors. Findings and caveats of the study: Reportedly, TCR beta sequences from common variable immunodeficiency showed fewer deletions and N-nucleotide insertions.

The sequencing input was peripheral blood mononuclear cells. The receptors here all came from a human donor with common variable immunodeficiency.

Remarks on this clone: The read falls 3 residues short of the CDR3 end, and the missing part is taken from the germline J gene. V is TRBV19 and J is TRBJ2-7; TRBD2 matches 8 bases. V shed 4 bases, J shed 5 bases, and the junction held 4 bases outside the gene matches. This CDR3 spans 13 amino acids. Per the germline V gene, CDR1 is LNHDA and CDR2 is SQIVND (reference sequence). CDR3 DNA (partial): TGTGCCAGTAGTAAGCGGGAGTTAGACGAG. Encoded protein: CASSKRELDE. The whole CDR3 protein reads CASSKRELDEQYF.

This clone was counted ten times or more. The read falls 3 residues short of the CDR3 end, and the missing part is taken from the germline J gene. The chain joins TRBV29-1 to TRBJ1-5, with D possibly matching TRBD1 (6 bases). CDR1 and CDR2 (germline): SQVTM, ANQGSEA. V lost 4 bases and J 7 bases, leaving 14 bases between the germline ends. The length of the CDR3 is 13 residues. This CDR3 reads CSVAGGVKQPQHF. The CDR3 bases that were read are TGCAGCGTTGCGGGGGGCGTAAAACAGCCC.

This clone was recorded many times. CDR3 in amino acids: CASSPHTLAGGPIGGANVLTF. The sequenced CDR3 bases are TGTGCCAGCAGCCCGCACACGCTAGCGGGAGGGCCGATTGGTGGGGCCAACGTC. The chain recombines TRBV4-2 with TRBJ2-6; 12 positions agree with TRBD2. The read falls 3 residues short of the CDR3 end, and the missing part is taken from the germline J gene. The CDR3 spans 21 residues. Germline CDR1 is LGHNA and CDR2 is YNFKEQ. Trimming took 4 bases from V and 3 from J; bases not matched to a gene: 16.

This clone was recorded a few times. The CDR3 sequence is CASSPNTGLAGKETQYF. The part of the CDR3 DNA that was read is TGCGCCAGCAGCCCGAATACGGGACTAGCGGGGAAGGAGACC. J is TRBJ2-5 and V is TRBV5-1; 13 nucleotides align to TRBD2. Coverage ceases 3 residues before the CDR3 finishes, and the germline J gene fills in the end. V shed 4 bases, J shed 5 bases, and the junction held 11 bases outside the gene matches. This CDR3 has 17 residues. Germline CDR1 is SGHRS and CDR2 is YFSETQ.

This clone was seen a few times. The read ends 3 residues before the CDR3 terminus; that terminus is restored from the germline J gene. The chain couples TRBV7-2 to TRBJ2-7; 10 nucleotides match TRBD2. The CDR3 contains 13 residues. Germline CDR1 is SGHTA and CDR2 is FQGNSA. The trim removed 4 bases at V and 5 bases at J, leaving 2 bases unmatched. Partial CDR3 DNA: TGTGCCAGCAGCTACGGACTAGCGGACGAG. Translation: CASSYGLADE. The CDR3 reads in full as CASSYGLADEQYF.

This clone was counted only a few times. The read gets to within 3 residues of the CDR3 end, and the germline J gene fills in the rest. V is TRBV7-9 and J is TRBJ2-1; the match to TRBD2 covers 7 bases. Germline lookup yields CDR1 SEHNR and CDR2 FQNEAQ (reference sequence). This CDR3 has 15 amino acids. J lost 3 bases, V lost 3 bases, and 5 bases had no gene match. The chain's CDR3 is CASSFGGRVYNEQFF. The covered CDR3 bases are TGTGCCAGCAGCTTCGGCGGGAGAGTCTACAATGAG.

There are many counts of this clone. The read terminates 3 residues before the CDR3 end, so the remaining end is supplied by the germline J gene. This chain uses TRBV6-1 with TRBJ2-2; 11 bases line up with TRBD2. Losses at the gene ends were 2 bases for V and 4 bases for J; bases not matched to a gene: 3. CDR3 size: 16 residues. Germline V gene sequence: CDR1 MNHNS, CDR2 SASEGT. CDR3 DNA (partial): TGTGCCAGCAGTGAAAAGGGACTAGCGGTCACCGGGGAG. It yields the protein CASSEKGLAVTGE. The whole CDR3 region reads CASSEKGLAVTGELFF.

This clone was detected ten times or more. The sequence runs out 3 residues before the end of the CDR3; the remainder is reconstructed from the germline J gene. The chain recombines TRBV20-1 with TRBJ1-1; 8 nucleotides agree with TRBD1. J gave up 6 bases and V 6 bases, and 6 bases lay outside the gene matches. The CDR3 contains 12 residues. Germline-derived CDR1 and CDR2 are DFQATT and SNEGSKA (reference sequence). CDR3 sequence: CSARTGSSEAFF. The sequenced CDR3 bases are TGCAGTGCCAGGACAGGGTCTTCTGAA.

This clone was detected a few times. The CDR3 goes on 3 residues after the read ends, and that part is filled in from the germline J gene. The gene calls are TRBV19 and TRBJ1-5; D not certain. V gave up 9 bases and J gave up 4 bases, with 4 bases separating them. Germline V gives CDR1 LNHDA, CDR2 SQIVND (reference sequence). This CDR3 contains 10 residues. This chain's CDR3 is CASLNQPQHF. CDR3 bases read: TGTGCCAGCCTAAATCAGCCC.

This clone turned up a few times. This CDR3 is CSASPRRRHQETQYF. The sequenced part of the CDR3 DNA is TGCAGTGCCTCTCCGAGGCGGCGGCACCAAGAGACC. V gene TRBV20-1 combines with J gene TRBJ2-5, with unresolved D. The read is 3 residues too short to cover the CDR3 end, so that end is filled in from the germline J gene. Germline CDR1 and CDR2: DFQATT and SNEGSKA (reference sequence). The V end was cut by 6 bases, the J end by 0 bases, with 17 bases between. CDR3 length: 15 amino acids.

This clone was counted a few times. Coverage ceases 3 residues before the CDR3 finishes, and the germline J gene fills in the end. The rearrangement links TRBV19 to TRBJ1-1; perhaps TRBD1 as D (5 bases). V lost 5 bases to trimming and J lost 5 bases, with 18 bases between them. CDR3 length: 15 residues. Per the germline V gene, CDR1 is LNHDA and CDR2 is SQIVND (reference sequence). The covered CDR3 bases are TGTGCCAGTAGTCGAAAGGGTCAGGGTGGGACTGAA. Encoded protein: CASSRKGQGGTE. The entire CDR3 protein is CASSRKGQGGTEAFF.

A word on this clone: The read is 3 residues too short to cover the CDR3 end, so that end is filled in from the germline J gene. The gene calls are TRBV30 and TRBJ2-2; possible D gene TRBD2, 5 bases. CDR1 is GTSNPN, CDR2 SVGIG, per germline (reference sequence). CDR3 length: 14 amino acids. V was cut by 2 bases and J by 6 bases, with 13 bases left in between. The sequenced part of the CDR3 DNA is TGTGCCTGGAGTCTTGGACTTCCCGCCGGGGAG. Translated, it gives CAWSLGLPAGE. The complete CDR3 sequence is CAWSLGLPAGELFF.

This clone showed up just a few times. The CDR3 end is not reached by the read, which stops 3 residues before it; the germline J gene fills it in. The chain joins TRBV7-9 to TRBJ2-3; 7 bases match TRBD1. The CDR3 extends over 14 amino acids. V shed 5 bases, J shed 7 bases, and the junction held 9 bases outside the gene matches. CDR1 and CDR2 (germline): SEHNR, FQNEAQ (reference sequence). The covered CDR3 bases are TGTGCCAGCAGCACGTGGACAGGCCGCAATACG. Translating it yields CASSTWTGRNT. The whole CDR3 sequence is CASSTWTGRNTQYF.

This clone was observed many times. With the read ending 3 residues before the CDR3 end, the germline J gene is used to fill in that end. The V and J genes are TRBV20-1 and TRBJ2-3; TRBD2 agrees at 10 bases. Germline assignment: CDR1 DFQATT and CDR2 SNEGSKA (reference sequence). V lost 7 bases to trimming and J lost 3 bases; unmatched junction nucleotides: 7. The CDR3 length is 14 residues. CDR3 protein: CSDQREGGTDTQYF. The CDR3 bases that were read are TGCAGTGATCAGCGGGAGGGCGGAACAGATACG.

This clone has more than one count but fewer than ten. The read halts 3 residues ahead of the CDR3 end, with the missing end drawn from the germline J gene. This chain joins TRBV5-1 and TRBJ1-5; a possible D gene is TRBD1 (5 bases). The CDR3 has 16 residues. Between the trimmed V and J ends, which lost 3 bases and 7 bases, there was a span of 20 bases. Germline CDR1 is SGHRS and CDR2 is YFSETQ. CDR3 sequence reads: CASSWGDTQGYQPQHF. The covered CDR3 bases are TGCGCCAGCAGCTGGGGGGATACCCAAGGGTACCAGCCC.

This clone was counted between two and nine times. From the germline J gene comes the end of the CDR3, since the read stops 3 residues before it. The chain employs TRBV2 and TRBJ2-3; 8 positions agree with TRBD2. This CDR3 has 16 amino acids. The germline gives CDR1 SNHLY, CDR2 FYNNEI. J gave up 0 bases and V 8 bases, and 10 bases lay outside the gene matches. The DNA read from the CDR3 is TGTGCCAGCCACGGGCGGGGGGAGTCGAGCACAGATACG. It codes for CASHGRGESSTDT. The full CDR3 reads CASHGRGESSTDTQYF. The entire variable domain, with the rest obtained from reference TRBV2 and TRBJ2-3, is as follows: EPEVTQTPSHQVTQMGQEVILRCVPISNHLYFYWYRQILGQKVEFLVSFYNNEISEKSEIFDDQFSVERPDGSNFTLKIRSTKLEDSAMYFCASHGRGESSTDTQYFGPGTRLTVL.

This clone was counted at least ten times. The CDR3 goes on 3 residues after the read ends, and that part is filled in from the germline J gene. The chain employs TRBV19 and TRBJ2-4; maybe TRBD2 (5 bases). Germline V CDR1 and CDR2: LNHDA, SQIVND (reference sequence). Trimming pared 3 bases from V and 6 bases from J, leaving 12 bases between. This CDR3 is 14 amino acids long. The DNA read from the CDR3 is TGTGCCAGTAGTATTCGGGGATCAGGAAACATT. Translation: CASSIRGSGNI. The whole CDR3 region reads CASSIRGSGNIQYF.